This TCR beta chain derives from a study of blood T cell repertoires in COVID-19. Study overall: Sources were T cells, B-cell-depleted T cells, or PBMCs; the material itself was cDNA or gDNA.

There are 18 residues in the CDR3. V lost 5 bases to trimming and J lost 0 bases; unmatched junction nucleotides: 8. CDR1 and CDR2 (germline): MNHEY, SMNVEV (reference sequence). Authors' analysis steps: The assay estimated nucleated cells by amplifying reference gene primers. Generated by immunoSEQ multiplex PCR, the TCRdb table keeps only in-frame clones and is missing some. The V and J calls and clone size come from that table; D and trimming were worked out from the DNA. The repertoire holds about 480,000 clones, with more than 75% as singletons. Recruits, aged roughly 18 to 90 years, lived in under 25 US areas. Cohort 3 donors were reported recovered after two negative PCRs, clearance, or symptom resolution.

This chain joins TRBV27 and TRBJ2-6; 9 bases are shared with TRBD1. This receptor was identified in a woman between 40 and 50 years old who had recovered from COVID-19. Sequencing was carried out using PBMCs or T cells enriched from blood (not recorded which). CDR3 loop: CASSLRDRVSSGANVLTF. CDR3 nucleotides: TGTGCCAGCAGTCTCCGGGACAGGGTCAGCTCTGGGGCCAACGTCCTGACTTTC.